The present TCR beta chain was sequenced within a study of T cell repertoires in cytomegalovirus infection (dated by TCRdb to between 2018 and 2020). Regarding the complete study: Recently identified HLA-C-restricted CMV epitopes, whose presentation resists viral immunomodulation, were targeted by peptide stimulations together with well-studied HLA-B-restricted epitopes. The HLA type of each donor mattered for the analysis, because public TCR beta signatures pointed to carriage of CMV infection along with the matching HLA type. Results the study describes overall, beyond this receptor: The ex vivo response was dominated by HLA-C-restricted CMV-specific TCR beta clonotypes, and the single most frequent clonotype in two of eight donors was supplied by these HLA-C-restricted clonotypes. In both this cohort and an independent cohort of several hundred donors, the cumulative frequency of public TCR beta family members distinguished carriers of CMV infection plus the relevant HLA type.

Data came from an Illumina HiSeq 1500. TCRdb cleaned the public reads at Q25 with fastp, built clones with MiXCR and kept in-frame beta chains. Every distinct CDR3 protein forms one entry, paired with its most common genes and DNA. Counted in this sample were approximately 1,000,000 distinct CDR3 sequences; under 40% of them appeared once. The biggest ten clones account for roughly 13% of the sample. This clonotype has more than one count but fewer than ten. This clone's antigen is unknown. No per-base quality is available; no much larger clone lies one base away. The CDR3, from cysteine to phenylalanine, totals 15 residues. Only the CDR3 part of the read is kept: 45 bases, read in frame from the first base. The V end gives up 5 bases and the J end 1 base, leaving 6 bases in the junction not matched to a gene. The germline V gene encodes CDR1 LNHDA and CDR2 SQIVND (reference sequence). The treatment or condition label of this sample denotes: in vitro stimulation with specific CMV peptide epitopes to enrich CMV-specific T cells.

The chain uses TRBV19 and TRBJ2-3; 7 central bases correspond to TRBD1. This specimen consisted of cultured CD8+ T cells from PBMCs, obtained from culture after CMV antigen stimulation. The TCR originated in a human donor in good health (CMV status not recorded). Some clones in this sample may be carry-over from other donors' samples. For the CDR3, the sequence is CASSWVTGGTDTQYF. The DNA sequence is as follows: TGTGCCAGTAGTTGGGTCACAGGGGGCACAGATACGCAGTATTTT.